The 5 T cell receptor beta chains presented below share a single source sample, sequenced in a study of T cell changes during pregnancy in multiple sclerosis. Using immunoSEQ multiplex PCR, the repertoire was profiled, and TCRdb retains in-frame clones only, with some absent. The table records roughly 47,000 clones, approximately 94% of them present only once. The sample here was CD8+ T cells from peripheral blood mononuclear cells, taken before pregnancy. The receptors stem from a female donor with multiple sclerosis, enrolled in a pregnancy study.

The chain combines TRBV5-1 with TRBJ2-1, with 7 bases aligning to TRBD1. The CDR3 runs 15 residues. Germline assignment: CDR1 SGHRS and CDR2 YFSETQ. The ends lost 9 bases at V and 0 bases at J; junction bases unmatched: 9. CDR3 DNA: TGCGCCACCACTTCCGGGACAGACTCCTACAATGAGCAGTTCTTC. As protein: CATTSGTDSYNEQFF.

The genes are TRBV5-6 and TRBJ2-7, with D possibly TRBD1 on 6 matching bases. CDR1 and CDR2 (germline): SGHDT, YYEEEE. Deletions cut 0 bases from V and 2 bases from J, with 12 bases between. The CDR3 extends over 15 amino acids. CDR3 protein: CASSLELAGAYEQYF. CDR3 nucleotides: TGTGCCAGCAGCTTGGAGCTAGCAGGGGCCTACGAGCAGTACTTC.

The chain's CDR3 is CASSGTGGGTGELFF. The CDR3 bases are TGTGCCAGCAGTGGGACAGGGGGAGGTACCGGGGAGCTGTTTTTT. This chain connects TRBV6-5 to TRBJ2-2, with 11 bases fitting TRBD1. Per the germline V gene, CDR1 is MNHEY and CDR2 is SVGAGI. The junction had 4 bases not matched to a gene; V was cut back by 5 bases and J by 5 bases. The CDR3 covers 15 residues.

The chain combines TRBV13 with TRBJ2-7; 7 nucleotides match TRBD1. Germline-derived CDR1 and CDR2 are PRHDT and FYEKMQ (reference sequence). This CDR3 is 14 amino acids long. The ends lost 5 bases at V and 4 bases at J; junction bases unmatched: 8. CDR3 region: CASSGRDRFYEQYF. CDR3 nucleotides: TGTGCCAGCAGCGGCCGGGACAGATTTTACGAGCAGTACTTC.

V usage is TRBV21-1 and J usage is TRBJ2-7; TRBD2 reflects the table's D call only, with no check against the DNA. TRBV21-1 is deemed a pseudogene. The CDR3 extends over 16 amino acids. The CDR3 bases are TGTGCCAGCGCTACCGGGACTAGCGGGAGCTCCTACGAGCAGTACTTC. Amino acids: CASATGTSGSSYEQYF.